The T cell receptor beta chain described here comes from a study of blood T cell repertoires in COVID-19. The wider study: From the United States, Italy and Spain came samples of acute and convalescent COVID-19. T cells, B-cell-depleted T cells, or PBMCs supplied cDNA or gDNA.

The CDR3 is made up of 17 amino acids. From germline, CDR1 is LNHDA and CDR2 SQIVND (reference sequence). Trimming shortened V by 3 bases and J by 0 bases, and 15 bases separated the two germline ends. Clones were sequenced by immunoSEQ multiplex PCR, and TCRdb holds only the in-frame ones, with some missing. The sample gives roughly 300,000 clones, approximately 82% of which show up once; roughly 1.3% is in the top ten. The origin of this receptor is a woman aged 50 to 65 with acute or convalescent COVID-19. The genes are TRBV19 and TRBJ1-5, with D perhaps TRBD1 (5 bases). Sequenced input: peripheral blood. CDR3 in DNA: TGTGCCAGTAGTATCCTGAGGAGGGGCGATAGCAATCAGCCCCAGCATTTT. This translates into CASSILRRGDSNQPQHF.